The present T cell receptor beta chain was sequenced within a study of cytomegalovirus exposure and HLA in healthy donors. Points from the study as a whole: The study carried out a later analysis of TCR beta sequences. It associated some 17,000 of them with specific HLA alleles at a false discovery rate of 0.05. A previous analysis found most TCR beta V segments productive roughly 87% or roughly 30% of the time. In a later analysis, most CMV-associated TCR beta chains appeared HLA-restricted.

Remarks on this clone: Its antigen is unidentified.

Both 60 Vbeta primers and 13 Jbeta primers went into the PCR. Using immunoSEQ multiplex PCR, the repertoire was profiled, and TCRdb retains in-frame clones only, with some absent. The sample includes about 140,000 clones, more than 75% of them seen just once. Germline lookup yields CDR1 MNHEY and CDR2 SVGAGI. After removal of 4 bases from V and 4 bases from J, the junction contained 12 bases not matched to a gene. The CDR3 totals 16 residues. The chain links TRBV6-5 to TRBJ1-2; 7 bases fit TRBD1. Sample: PBMCs. The origin of this receptor is a man aged 45-65 years in good health and CMV-seronegative. The CDR3 DNA reads TGTGCCAGCAGTTTAAAATACGGGACAGCTTCCTATGGCTACACCTTC. It yields the protein CASSLKYGTASYGYTF.